This T cell receptor beta chain was profiled in a study of tumor and adjacent non-tumor tissue in lung cancer. The template was RNA from unsorted bulk tissue. The normal lung tissue was taken more than 3 cm from the tumor edge. A modified ARM-PCR protocol with three rounds of nested PCR amplified TCRbeta. MiXCR, run by TCRdb on the multiplex PCR reads, gives a single entry per CDR3 protein. This sample yields more than 35,000 distinct CDR3 sequences, of which roughly 60% are seen a single time; 15% to 20% belongs to the top ten. Germline V gives CDR1 SGHAT, CDR2 FQNNGV. The CDR3 runs to 15 residues. On this clonotype itself: An end of the junction differs from the germline gene, which may be a read error.

Material: distant non-tumor lung tissue. This TCR was recovered from a woman in her thirties or forties with non-small cell lung cancer. The rearrangement joins TRBV11-2 to TRBJ2-6, with a possible D match to TRBD1 (5 bases). The DNA for the CDR3 is TGTGCCAGCAGCTTCCCAGGGTCTGGGGTCAACATCCTGATTTTC. Amino acids: CASSFPGSGVNILIF. The complete variable domain, with remaining parts taken from reference TRBV11-2 and TRBJ2-6, reads EAGVAQSPRYKIIEKRQSVAFWCNPISGHATLYWYQQILGQGPKLLIQFQNNGVVDDSQLPKDRFSAERLKGVDSTLKIQPAKLEDSAVYLCASSFPGSGVNILIFGAGSRLTVL.